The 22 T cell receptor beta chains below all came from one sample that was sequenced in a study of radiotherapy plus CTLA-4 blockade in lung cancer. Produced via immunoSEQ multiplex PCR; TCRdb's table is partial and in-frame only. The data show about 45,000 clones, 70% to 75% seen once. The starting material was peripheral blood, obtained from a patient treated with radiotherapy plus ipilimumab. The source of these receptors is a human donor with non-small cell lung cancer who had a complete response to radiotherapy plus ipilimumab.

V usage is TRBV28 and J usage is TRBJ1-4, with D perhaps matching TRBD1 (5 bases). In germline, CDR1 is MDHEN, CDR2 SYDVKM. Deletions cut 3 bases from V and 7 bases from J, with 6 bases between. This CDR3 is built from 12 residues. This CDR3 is CASSLGREKLFF. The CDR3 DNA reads TGTGCCAGCAGTTTGGGGCGTGAAAAACTGTTTTTT. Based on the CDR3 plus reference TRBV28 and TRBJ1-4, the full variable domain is DVKVTQSSRYLVKRTGEKVFLECVQDMDHENMFWYRQDPGLGLRLIYFSYDVKMKEKGDIPEGYSVSREKKERFSLILESASTNQTSMYLCASSLGREKLFFGSGTQLSVL.

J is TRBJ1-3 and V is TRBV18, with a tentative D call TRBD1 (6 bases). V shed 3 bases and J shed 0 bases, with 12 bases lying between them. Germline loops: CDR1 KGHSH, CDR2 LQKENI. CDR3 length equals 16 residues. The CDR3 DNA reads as TGTGCCAGCTCACCTGCAGGGGCGTTCTCTGGAAACACCATATATTTT. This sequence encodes CASSPAGAFSGNTIYF.

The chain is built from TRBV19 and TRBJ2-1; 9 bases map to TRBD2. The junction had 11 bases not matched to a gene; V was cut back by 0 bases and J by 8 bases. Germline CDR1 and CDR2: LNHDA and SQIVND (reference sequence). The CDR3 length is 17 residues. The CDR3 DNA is TGTGCCAGTAGTATAGATCTCGGGCTAGCGGGGATATATGAGCAGTTCTTC. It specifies CASSIDLGLAGIYEQFF.

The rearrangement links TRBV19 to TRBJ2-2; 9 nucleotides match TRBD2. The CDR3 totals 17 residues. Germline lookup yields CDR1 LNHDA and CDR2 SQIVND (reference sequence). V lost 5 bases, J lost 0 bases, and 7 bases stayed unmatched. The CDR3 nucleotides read TGTGCCAGTAGTCAATGGGCTAGCGGGACGAACACCGGGGAGCTGTTTTTT. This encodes CASSQWASGTNTGELFF.

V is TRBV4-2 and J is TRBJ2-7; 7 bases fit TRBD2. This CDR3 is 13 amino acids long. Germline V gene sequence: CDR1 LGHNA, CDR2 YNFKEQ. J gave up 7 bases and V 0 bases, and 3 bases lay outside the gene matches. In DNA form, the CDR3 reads TGTGCCAGCAGCCAAGATCTACTAGCGGAGCAGTACTTC. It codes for CASSQDLLAEQYF.

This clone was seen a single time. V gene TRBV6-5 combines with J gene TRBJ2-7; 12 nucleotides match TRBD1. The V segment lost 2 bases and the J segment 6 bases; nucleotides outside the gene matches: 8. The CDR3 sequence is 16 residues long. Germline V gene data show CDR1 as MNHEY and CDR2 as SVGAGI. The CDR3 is CASSYGGTGGGREQYF. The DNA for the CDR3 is TGTGCCAGCAGTTACGGCGGGACAGGGGGCGGGCGCGAGCAGTACTTC.

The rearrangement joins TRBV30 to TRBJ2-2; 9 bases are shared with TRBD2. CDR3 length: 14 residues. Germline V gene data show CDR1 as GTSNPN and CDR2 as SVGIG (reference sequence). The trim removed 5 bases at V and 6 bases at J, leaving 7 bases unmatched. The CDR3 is CAWLSGGISGELFF. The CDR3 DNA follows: TGTGCCTGGCTTAGCGGGGGAATTTCCGGGGAGCTGTTTTTT.

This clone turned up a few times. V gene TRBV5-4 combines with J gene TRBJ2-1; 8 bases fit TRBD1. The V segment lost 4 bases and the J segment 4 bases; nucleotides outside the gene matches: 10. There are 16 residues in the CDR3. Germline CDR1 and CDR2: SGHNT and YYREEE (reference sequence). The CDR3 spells CASSPPGQEIYNEQFF. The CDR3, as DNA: TGTGCCAGCAGCCCCCCGGGACAGGAGATTTACAATGAGCAGTTCTTC. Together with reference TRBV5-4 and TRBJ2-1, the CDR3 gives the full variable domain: ETGVTQSPTHLIKTRGQQVTLRCSSQSGHNTVSWYQQALGQGPQFIFQYYREEENGRGNFPPRFSGLQFPNYSSELNVNALELDDSALYLCASSPPGQEIYNEQFFGPGTRLTVL.

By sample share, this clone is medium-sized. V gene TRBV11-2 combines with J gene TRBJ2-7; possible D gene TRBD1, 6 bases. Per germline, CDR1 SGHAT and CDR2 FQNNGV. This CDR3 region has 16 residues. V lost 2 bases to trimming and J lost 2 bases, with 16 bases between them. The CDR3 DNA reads TGTGCCAGCAGCTTACAGGGGCCCGGAGGACCCTACGAGCAGTACTTC. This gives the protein CASSLQGPGGPYEQYF.

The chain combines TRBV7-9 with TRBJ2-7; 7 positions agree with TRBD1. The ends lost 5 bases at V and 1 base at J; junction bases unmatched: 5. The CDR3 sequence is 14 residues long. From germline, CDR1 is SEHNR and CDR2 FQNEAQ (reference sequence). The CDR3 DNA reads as TGTGCCAGCAGCCCTGGGACAGTGTCCTACGAGCAGTACTTC. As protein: CASSPGTVSYEQYF.

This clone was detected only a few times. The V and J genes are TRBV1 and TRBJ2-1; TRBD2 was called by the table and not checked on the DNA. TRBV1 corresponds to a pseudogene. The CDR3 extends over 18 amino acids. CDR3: CTSSHRFGSGKPYNEQFF. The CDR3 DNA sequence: TGCACCAGCAGCCACCGGTTCGGTAGCGGGAAGCCCTACAATGAGCAGTTCTTC.

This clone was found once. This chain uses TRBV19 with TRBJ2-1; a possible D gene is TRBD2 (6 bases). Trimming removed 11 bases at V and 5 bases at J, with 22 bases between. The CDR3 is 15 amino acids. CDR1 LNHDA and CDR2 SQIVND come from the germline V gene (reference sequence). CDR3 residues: CASRPGLNQNNEQFF. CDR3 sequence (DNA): TGTGCCTCGAGACCGGGACTTAACCAAAACAATGAGCAGTTCTTC.

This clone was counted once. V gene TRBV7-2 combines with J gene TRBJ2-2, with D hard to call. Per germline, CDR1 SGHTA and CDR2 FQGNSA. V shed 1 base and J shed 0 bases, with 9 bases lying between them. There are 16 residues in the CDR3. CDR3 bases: TGTGCCAGCAGCTTAGTTACCAGCGCGAACACCGGGGAGCTGTTTTTT. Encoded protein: CASSLVTSANTGELFF.

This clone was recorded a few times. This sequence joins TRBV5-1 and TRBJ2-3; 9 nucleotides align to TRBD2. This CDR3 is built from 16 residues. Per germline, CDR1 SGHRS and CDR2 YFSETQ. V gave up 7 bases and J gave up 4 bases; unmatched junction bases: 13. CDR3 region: CASGALSGLAADTQYF. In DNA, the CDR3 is TGCGCCAGCGGGGCCCTCTCGGGACTAGCAGCAGATACGCAGTATTTT.

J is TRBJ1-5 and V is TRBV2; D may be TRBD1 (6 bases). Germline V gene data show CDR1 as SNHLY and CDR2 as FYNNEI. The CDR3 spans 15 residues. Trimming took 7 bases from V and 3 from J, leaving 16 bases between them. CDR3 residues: CASTLEGVINQPQHF. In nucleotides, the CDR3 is TGTGCCAGCACCCTCGAGGGGGTGATCAATCAGCCCCAGCATTTT.

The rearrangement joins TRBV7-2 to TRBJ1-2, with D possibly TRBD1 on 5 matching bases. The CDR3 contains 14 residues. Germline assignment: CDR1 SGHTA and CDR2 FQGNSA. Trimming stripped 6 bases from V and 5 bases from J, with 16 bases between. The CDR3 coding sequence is TGTGCCAGCAGTTCACAGGAGCGTGCATATGGCTACACCTTC. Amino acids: CASSSQERAYGYTF.

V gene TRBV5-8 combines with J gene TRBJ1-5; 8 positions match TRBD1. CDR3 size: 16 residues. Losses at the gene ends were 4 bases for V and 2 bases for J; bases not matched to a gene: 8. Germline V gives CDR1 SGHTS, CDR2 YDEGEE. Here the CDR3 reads CASSSRGRGGNQPQHF. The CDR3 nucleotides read TGTGCCAGCAGCAGCAGGGGGCGAGGGGGCAATCAGCCCCAGCATTTT. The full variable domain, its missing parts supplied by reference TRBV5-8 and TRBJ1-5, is EAGVTQSPTHLIKTRGQQATLRCSPISGHTSVYWYQQALGLGLQFLLWYDEGEERNRGNFPPRFSGRQFPNYSSELNVNALELEDSALYLCASSSRGRGGNQPQHFGDGTRLSIL.

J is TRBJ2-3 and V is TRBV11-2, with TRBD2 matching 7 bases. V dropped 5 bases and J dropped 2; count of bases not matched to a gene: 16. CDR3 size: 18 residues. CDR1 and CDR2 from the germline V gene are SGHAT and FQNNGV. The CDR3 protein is CASSARAPSGGTTDTQYF. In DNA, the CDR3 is TGTGCCAGCAGCGCCCGCGCCCCTAGCGGAGGAACCACAGATACGCAGTATTTT.

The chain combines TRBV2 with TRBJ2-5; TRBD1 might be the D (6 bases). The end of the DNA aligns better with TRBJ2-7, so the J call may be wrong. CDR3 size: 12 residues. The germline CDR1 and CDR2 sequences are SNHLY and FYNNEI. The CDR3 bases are TGTGCCAGCGCAGACGCAGGGGCCGAGCAGTACTTC. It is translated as CASADAGAEQYF.

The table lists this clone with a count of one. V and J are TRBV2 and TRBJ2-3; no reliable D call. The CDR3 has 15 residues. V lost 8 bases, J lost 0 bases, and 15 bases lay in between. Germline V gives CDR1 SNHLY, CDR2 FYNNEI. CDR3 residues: CASRPTPTSTDTQYF. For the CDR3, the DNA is TGTGCCAGCCGACCGACCCCGACTAGCACAGATACGCAGTATTTT.

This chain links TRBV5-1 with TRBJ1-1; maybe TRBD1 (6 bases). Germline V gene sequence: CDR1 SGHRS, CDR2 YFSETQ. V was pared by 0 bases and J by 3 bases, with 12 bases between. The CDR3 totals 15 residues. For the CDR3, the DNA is TGCGCCAGCAGCTTGGAGCTGGGGGCGTACACTGAAGCTTTCTTT. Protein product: CASSLELGAYTEAFF.

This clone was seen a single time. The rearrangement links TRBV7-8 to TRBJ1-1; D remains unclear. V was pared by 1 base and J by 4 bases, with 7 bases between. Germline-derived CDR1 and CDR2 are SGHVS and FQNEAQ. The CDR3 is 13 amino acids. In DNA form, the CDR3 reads TGTGCCAGCAGCTTAGGAGAAGTCACTGAAGCTTTCTTT. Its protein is CASSLGEVTEAFF.